The T cell receptor (beta chain) described here comes from a study of T cells after yellow fever vaccination. Study-wide context: The SMART-Seq v4 Ultra Low Input method served to prepare the low-cell-number fractions. Study observations and caveats: Post-booster repertoires contained most primary-vaccination clones again (almost 97% CD4, around 89% CD8).

Per germline, CDR1 SNHLY and CDR2 FYNNEI. The CDR3 sequence is 13 residues long. V was clipped by 6 bases and J by 3 bases, with 11 bases between them. TCRdb re-analysed the 5' RACE reads in MiXCR, keeping a single row per CDR3 protein. The sample lists hundreds of thousands of distinct CDR3 sequences; over 3.5% were seen once. The table lists this clonotype with a few counts. Its antigen remains unknown. The rearrangement joins TRBV2 to TRBJ1-1; the D is unclear. The receptor comes from a man younger than 35 who received the YFV17D yellow fever vaccine. The sequencing used PBMCs, collected 5 days after the yellow fever booster vaccination. The CDR3: CASSRAEDTEAFF. Here the CDR3 DNA reads TGTGCCAGCAGCCGCGCCGAGGACACTGAAGCTTTCTTT. Looking up the rest from reference TRBV2 and TRBJ1-1 gives the full variable domain: EPEVTQTPSHQVTQMGQEVILRCVPISNHLYFYWYRQILGQKVEFLVSFYNNEISEKSEIFDDQFSVERPDGSNFTLKIRSTKLEDSAMYFCASSRAEDTEAFFGQGTRLTVV.